This T cell receptor (beta chain) was captured by sequencing in a study of blood T cell repertoires in COVID-19. Study background: Both acute and convalescent COVID-19 samples were obtained from the United States, Italy and Spain.

This CDR3 region has 16 residues. V lost 1 base to trimming and J lost 2 bases, with 14 bases between them. The germline V gene has CDR1 MNHEY and CDR2 SVGAGI. Original handling: Amplification with reference gene primers provided the estimates of nucleated cell counts. Profiling relied on immunoSEQ multiplex PCR, and the TCRdb table lists in-frame clones only, not all of them. V and J calls and clone size are copied from that table; D and trimming were computed from the DNA. The sample records hundreds of thousands of clones, about 90% being singletons. Input material: peripheral blood. This chain connects TRBV6-5 to TRBJ1-1; weak D call: TRBD1 (6 bases). This receptor was identified in a woman aged 18-29 years who had recovered from COVID-19. CDR3 sequence reads: CASSYWVGTPNTEAFF. DNA of the CDR3: TGTGCCAGCAGTTACTGGGTCGGGACACCCAACACTGAAGCTTTCTTT.